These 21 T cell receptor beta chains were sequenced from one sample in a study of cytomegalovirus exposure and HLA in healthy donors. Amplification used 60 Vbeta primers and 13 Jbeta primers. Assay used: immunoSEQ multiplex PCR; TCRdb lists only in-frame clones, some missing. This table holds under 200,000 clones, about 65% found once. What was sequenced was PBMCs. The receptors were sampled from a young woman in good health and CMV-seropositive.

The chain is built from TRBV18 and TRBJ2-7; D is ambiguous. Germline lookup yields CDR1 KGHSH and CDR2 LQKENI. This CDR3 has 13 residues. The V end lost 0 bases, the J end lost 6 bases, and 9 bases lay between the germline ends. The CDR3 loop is CASSPPVLGEQYF. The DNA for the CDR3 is TGTGCCAGCTCACCACCGGTTCTAGGCGAGCAGTACTTC. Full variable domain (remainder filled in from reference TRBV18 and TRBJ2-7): NAGVMQNPRHLVRRRGQEARLRCSPMKGHSHVYWYRQLPEEGLKFMVYLQKENIIDESGMPKERFSAEFPKEGPSILRIQQVVRGDSAAYFCASSPPVLGEQYFGPGTRLTVT.

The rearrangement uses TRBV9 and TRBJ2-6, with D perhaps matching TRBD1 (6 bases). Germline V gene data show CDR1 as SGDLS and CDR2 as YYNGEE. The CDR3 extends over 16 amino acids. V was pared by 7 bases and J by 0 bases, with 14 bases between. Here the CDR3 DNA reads TGTGCCAGCGCCCCGGGACAAACCTCTGGGGCCAACGTCCTGACTTTC. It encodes CASAPGQTSGANVLTF.

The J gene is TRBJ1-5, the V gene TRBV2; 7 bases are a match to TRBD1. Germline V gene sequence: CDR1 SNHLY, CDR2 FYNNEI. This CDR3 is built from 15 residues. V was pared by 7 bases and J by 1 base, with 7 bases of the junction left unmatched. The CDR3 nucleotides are TGTGCCAGCAAGACAGGGATCTTAAGCAATCAGCCCCAGCATTTT. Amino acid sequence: CASKTGILSNQPQHF.

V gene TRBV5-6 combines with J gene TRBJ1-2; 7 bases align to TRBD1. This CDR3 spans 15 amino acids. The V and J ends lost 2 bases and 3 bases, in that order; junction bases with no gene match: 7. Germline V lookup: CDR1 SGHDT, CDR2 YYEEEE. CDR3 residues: CASSFFEGAHYGYTF. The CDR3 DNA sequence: TGTGCCAGCAGCTTTTTCGAGGGGGCTCACTATGGCTACACCTTC.

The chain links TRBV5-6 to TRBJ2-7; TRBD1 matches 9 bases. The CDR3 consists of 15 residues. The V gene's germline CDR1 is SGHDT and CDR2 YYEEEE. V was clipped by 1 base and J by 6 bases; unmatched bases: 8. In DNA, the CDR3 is TGTGCCAGCAGCTTGTACGGGACAGGGCTTGGCGAGCAGTACTTC. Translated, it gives CASSLYGTGLGEQYF.

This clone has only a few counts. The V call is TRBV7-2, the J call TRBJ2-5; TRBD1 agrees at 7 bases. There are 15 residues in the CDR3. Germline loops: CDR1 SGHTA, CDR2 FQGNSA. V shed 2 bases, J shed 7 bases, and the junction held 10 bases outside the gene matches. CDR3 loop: CASSLQAGPGGTQYF. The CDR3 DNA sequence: TGTGCCAGCAGCTTACAAGCAGGGCCAGGGGGGACCCAGTACTTC.

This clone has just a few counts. CDR3 sequence reads: CASSIGRQGAKAFF. As DNA, the CDR3 is TGTGCCAGTAGTATCGGGCGACAGGGAGCGAAAGCTTTCTTT. This chain uses TRBV19 with TRBJ1-1; 7 positions match TRBD1. After removal of 3 bases from V and 9 bases from J, the junction contained 10 bases not matched to a gene. The CDR3 consists of 14 residues. The V gene's germline CDR1 is LNHDA and CDR2 SQIVND (reference sequence).

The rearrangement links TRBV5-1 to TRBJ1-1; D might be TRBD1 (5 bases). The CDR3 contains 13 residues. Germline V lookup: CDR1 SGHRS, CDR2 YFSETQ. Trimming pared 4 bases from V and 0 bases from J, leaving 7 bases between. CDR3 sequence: CASSPRVNTEAFF. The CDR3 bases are TGCGCCAGCAGCCCCAGGGTGAACACTGAAGCTTTCTTT.

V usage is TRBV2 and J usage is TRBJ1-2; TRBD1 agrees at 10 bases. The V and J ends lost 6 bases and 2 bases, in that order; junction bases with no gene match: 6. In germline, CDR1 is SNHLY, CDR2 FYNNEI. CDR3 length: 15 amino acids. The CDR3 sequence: CASRLLGQGNYGYTF. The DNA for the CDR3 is TGTGCCAGCAGGTTACTGGGACAGGGGAACTATGGCTACACCTTC.

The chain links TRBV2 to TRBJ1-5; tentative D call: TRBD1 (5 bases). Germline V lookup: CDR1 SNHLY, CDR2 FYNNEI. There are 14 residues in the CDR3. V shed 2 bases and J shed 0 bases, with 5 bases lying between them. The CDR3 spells CASSETGSNQPQHF. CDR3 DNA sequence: TGTGCCAGCAGTGAAACAGGTAGCAATCAGCCCCAGCATTTT.

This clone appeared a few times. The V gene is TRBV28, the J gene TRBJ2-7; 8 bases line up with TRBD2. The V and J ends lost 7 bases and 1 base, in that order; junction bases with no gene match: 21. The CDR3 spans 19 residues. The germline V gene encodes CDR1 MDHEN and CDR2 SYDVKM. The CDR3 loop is CASNPGGGLELYISYEQYF. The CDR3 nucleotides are TGTGCCAGCAACCCGGGGGGGGGACTAGAGTTATATATTTCCTACGAGCAGTACTTC.

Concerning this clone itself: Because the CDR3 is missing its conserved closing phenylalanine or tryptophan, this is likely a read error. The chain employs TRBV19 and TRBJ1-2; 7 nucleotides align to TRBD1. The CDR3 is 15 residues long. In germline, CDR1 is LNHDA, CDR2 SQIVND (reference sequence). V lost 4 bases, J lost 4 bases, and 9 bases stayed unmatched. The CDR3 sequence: CASSTQGGSAYGYTL. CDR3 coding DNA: TGTGCCAGTAGTACCCAGGGGGGCAGCGCCTATGGCTACACCCTC.

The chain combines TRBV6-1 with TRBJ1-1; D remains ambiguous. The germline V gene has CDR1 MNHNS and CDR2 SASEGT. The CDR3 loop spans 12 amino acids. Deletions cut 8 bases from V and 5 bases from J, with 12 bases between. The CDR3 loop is CASLGDRTEAFF. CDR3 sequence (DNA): TGTGCCAGCTTAGGAGATAGGACTGAAGCTTTCTTT.

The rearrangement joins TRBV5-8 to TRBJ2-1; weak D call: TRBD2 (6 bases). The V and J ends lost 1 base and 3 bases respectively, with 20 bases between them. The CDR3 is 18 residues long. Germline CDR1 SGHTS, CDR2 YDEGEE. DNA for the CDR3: TGTGCCAGCAGCTTGTCTCAACCGGGAGTCGGTAACTACAATGAGCAGTTCTTC. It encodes CASSLSQPGVGNYNEQFF.

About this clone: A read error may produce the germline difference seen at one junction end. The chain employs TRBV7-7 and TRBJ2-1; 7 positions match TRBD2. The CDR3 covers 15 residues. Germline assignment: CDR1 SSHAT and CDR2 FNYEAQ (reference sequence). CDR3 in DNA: TGTGCTAGCAGCTTAGACGGGGGGAACTACAATGAGCAGTTCTTC. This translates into CASSLDGGNYNEQFF.

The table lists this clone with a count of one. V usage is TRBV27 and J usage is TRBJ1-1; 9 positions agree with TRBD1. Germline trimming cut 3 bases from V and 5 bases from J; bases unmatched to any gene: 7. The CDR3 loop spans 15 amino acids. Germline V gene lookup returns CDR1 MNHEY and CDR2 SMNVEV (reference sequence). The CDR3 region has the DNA TGTGCCAGCAGTTTGGACAGGGGTGGAGGTACTGAAGCTTTCTTT. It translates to CASSLDRGGGTEAFF.

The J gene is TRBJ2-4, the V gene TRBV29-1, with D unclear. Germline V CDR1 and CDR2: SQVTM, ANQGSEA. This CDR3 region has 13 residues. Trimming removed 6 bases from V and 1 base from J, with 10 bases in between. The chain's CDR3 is CSVRRRAKNIQYF. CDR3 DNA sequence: TGCAGCGTACGGAGAAGGGCCAAAAACATTCAGTACTTC.

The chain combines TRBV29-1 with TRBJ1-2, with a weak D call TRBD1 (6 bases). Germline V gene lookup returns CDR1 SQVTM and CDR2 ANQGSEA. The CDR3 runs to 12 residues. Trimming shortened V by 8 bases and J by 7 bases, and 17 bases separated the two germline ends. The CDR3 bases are TGCAGCTCCGAGGGGGACCTCGGTGGCTACACCTTC. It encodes CSSEGDLGGYTF.

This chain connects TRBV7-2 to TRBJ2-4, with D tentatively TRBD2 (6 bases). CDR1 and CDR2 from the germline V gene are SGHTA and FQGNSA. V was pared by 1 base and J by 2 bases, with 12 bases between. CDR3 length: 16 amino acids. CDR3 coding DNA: TGTGCCAGCAGCTTAGATGCTGGGGGGTCCAAAAACATTCAGTACTTC. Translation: CASSLDAGGSKNIQYF.

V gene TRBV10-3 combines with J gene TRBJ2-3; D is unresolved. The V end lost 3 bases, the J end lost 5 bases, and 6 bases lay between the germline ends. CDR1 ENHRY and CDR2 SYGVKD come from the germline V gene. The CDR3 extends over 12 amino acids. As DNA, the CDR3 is TGTGCCATCAGTGACGCTAAAGATACGCAGTATTTT. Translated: CAISDAKDTQYF.

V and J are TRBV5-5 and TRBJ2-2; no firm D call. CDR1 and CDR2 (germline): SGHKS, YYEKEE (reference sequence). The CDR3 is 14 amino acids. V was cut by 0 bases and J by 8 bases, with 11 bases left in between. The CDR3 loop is CASSLAELGGELFF. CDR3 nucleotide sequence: TGTGCCAGCAGCTTGGCCGAACTTGGTGGGGAGCTGTTTTTT.